The source of this T cell receptor beta chain is a study of T cells in Graves' hyperthyroidism and ophthalmopathy. Study-wide results and limits: Most clonotypes expanded in the thyroid (above 0.001) were also present in blood.

Details on this clonotype: As yet, its antigen is unknown.

Amplification yielded TCR beta CDR3 regions, with RNA transcripts as the source. HTBI primers drove first-round RT-PCR of the TCR CDR3. TCRdb fed the multiplex PCR reads into MiXCR, producing one record per CDR3 protein. The data hold under 500,000 distinct CDR3 sequences, with about 14% observed a single time. Active moderate-to-severe ophthalmopathy, Clinical Activity Score at least 3, NOSPECS at least 4, under 3 months' duration. This receptor was obtained from a man aged 50 to 59 with Graves' ophthalmopathy. Material: blood.

CDR3 sequence: CASGLPNTGELFF. The CDR3 DNA reads as TGTGCTAGTGGTTTGCCGAACACCGGGGAGCTGTTTTTT. The chain combines TRBV12-5 with TRBJ2-2, with D uncertain. Germline-derived CDR1 and CDR2 are LGHNT and FRNRAP. Trimming cost V 2 bases and J 0 bases, with 1 base left between them. The CDR3 runs 13 residues.